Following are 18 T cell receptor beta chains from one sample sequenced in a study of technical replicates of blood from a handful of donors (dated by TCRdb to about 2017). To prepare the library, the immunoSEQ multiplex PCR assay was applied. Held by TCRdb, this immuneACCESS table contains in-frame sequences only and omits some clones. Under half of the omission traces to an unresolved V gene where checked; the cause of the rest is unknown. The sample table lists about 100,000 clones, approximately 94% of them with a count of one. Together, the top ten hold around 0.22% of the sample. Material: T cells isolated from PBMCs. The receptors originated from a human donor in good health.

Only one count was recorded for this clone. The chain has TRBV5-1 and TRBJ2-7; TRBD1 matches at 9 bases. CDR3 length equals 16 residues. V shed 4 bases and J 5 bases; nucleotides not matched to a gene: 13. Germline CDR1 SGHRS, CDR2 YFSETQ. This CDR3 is CASSQPGTGLNNEQYF. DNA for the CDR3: TGCGCCAGCAGCCAGCCCGGGACAGGGTTAAATAACGAGCAGTACTTC.

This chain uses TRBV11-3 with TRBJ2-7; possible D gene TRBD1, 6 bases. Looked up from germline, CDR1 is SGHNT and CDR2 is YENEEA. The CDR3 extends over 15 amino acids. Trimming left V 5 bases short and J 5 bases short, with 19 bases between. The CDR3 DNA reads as TGTGCCAGCAGCCGCCCGGGACACATTCCCGACGAGCAGTACTTC. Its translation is CASSRPGHIPDEQYF.

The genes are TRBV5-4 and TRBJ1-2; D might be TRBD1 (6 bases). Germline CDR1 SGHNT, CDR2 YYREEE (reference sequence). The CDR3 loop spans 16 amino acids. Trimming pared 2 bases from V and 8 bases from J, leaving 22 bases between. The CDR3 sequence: CASSLPEDRPGGGYTF. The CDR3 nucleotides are TGTGCCAGCAGCTTACCGGAGGACAGACCCGGTGGGGGCTACACCTTC.

The CDR3 here is CASSLGATTEAFF. The CDR3 DNA reads as TGTGCCAGCAGCTTGGGGGCCACCACTGAAGCTTTCTTT. J is TRBJ1-1 and V is TRBV5-6; D is ambiguous. In germline, CDR1 is SGHDT, CDR2 YYEEEE. The germline V and J ends were trimmed by 0 bases and 4 bases, with 7 bases remaining between them. This CDR3 comprises 13 residues.

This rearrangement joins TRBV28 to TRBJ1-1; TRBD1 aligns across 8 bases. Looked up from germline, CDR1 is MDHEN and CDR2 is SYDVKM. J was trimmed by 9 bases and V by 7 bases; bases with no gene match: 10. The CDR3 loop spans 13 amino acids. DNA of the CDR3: TGTGCCAGCACCTTAAACAGGGGGAGACAAGCTTTCTTT. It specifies CASTLNRGRQAFF. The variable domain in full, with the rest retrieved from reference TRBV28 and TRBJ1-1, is DVKVTQSSRYLVKRTGEKVFLECVQDMDHENMFWYRQDPGLGLRLIYFSYDVKMKEKGDIPEGYSVSREKKERFSLILESASTNQTSMYLCASTLNRGRQAFFGQGTRLTVV.

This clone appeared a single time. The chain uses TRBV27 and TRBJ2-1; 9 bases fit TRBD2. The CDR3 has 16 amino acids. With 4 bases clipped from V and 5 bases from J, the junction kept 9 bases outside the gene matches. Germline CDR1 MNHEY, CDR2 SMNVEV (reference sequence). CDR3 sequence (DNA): TGTGCCAGCAGTTCCCTTGCGGGAGGGTACAACAATGAGCAGTTCTTC. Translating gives CASSSLAGGYNNEQFF.

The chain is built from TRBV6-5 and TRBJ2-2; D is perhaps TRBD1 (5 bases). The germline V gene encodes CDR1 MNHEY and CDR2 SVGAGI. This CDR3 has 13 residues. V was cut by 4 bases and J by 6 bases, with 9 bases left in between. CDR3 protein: CASSFREAGELFF. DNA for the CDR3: TGTGCCAGCAGTTTCAGGGAAGCCGGGGAGCTGTTTTTT.

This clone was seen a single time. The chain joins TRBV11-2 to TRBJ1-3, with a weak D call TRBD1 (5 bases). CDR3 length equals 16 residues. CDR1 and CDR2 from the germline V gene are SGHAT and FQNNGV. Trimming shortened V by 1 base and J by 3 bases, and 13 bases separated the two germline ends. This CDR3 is CASSLGSGVLGNTIYF. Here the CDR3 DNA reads TGTGCCAGCAGCTTAGGGTCGGGGGTTCTTGGAAACACCATATATTTT.

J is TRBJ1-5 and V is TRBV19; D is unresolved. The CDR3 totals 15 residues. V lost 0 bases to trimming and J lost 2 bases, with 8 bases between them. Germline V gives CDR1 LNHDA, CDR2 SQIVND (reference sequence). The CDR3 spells CASSIDLGGNQPQHF. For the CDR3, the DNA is TGTGCCAGTAGTATAGATTTGGGCGGCAATCAGCCCCAGCATTTT.

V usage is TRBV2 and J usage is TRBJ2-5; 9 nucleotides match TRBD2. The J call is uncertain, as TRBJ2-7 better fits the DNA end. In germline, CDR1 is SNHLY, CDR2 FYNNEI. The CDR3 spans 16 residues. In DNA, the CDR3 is TGTGCCAGCAGTGAAGGAGCGGCGGGGGGGCTCCTCGAGCAGTACTTC. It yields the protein CASSEGAAGGLLEQYF.

This chain's CDR3 is CASSPRRGGEQFF. CDR3 nucleotides: TGTGCCAGCAGTCCCAGGAGGGGCGGCGAGCAGTTCTTC. The chain carries TRBV28 and TRBJ2-1, with TRBD2 as a possible D gene (6 bases). The CDR3 length is 13 residues. The germline V gene encodes CDR1 MDHEN and CDR2 SYDVKM. Trimming left V 5 bases short and J 10 bases short, with 15 bases between.

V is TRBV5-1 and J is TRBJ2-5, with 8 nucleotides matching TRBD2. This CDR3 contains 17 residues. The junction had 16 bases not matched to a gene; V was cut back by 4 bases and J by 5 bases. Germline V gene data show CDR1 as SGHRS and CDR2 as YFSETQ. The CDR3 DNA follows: TGCGCCAGCAGCCTCAGGACTAGCTTAACCCAAGAGGAGACCCAGTACTTC. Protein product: CASSLRTSLTQEETQYF.

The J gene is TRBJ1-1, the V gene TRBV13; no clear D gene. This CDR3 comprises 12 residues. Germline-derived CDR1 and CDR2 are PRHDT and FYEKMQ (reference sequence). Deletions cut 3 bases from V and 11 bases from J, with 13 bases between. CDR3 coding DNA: TGTGCCAGCAGCTTGTCGGGGAATAGGGCTTTCTTT. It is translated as CASSLSGNRAFF.

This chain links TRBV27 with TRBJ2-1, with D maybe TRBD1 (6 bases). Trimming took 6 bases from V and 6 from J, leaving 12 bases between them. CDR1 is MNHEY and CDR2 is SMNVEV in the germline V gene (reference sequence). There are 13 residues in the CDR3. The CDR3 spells CASSFGQINEQFF. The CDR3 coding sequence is TGTGCCAGCAGCTTCGGACAGATCAATGAGCAGTTCTTC.

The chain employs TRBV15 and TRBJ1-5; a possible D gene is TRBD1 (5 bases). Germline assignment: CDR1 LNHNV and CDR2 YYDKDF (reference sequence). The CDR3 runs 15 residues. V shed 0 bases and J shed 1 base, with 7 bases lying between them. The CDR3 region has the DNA TGTGCCACCAGCAGAGATCAGGGAAGCAATCAGCCCCAGCATTTT. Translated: CATSRDQGSNQPQHF.

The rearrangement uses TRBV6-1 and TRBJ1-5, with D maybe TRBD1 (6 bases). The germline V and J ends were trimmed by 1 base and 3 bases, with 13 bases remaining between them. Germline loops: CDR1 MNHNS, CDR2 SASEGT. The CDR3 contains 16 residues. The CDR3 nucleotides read TGTGCCAGCAGTGAAGGGACAGCCCTATTCAATCAGCCCCAGCATTTT. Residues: CASSEGTALFNQPQHF.

CDR3 protein: CASSPAGRTNEKLFF. The CDR3 coding sequence is TGTGCCAGCAGCCCCGCAGGGCGGACTAATGAAAAACTGTTTTTT. The chain uses TRBV13 and TRBJ1-4; TRBD1 is a possible D gene (5 bases). Germline CDR1 PRHDT, CDR2 FYEKMQ (reference sequence). The V end was cut by 5 bases, the J end by 2 bases, with 12 bases between. This CDR3 contains 15 residues.

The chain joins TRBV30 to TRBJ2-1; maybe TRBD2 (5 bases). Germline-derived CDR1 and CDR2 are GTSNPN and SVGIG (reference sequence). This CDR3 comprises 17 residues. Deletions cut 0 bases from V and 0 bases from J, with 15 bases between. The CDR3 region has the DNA TGTGCCTGGAGTGTTAGGAAGTGGAGCGGCTCCTACAATGAGCAGTTCTTC. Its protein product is CAWSVRKWSGSYNEQFF.